The 32 T cell receptor beta chains given below trace back to one sample, sequenced in a study of cytomegalovirus exposure and HLA in healthy donors. In the PCR, 60 Vbeta and 13 Jbeta primers were used. Profiling relied on immunoSEQ multiplex PCR, and the TCRdb table lists in-frame clones only, not all of them. The sample has some 130,000 clones; around 71% are singletons. Sequencing was carried out using PBMCs. These receptors came from a woman in her sixties in good health and CMV-seropositive.

This clone has more than one count but fewer than ten. The chain uses TRBV9 and TRBJ2-7, with 11 bases matching TRBD1. Trimming removed 6 bases from V and 6 bases from J; junction bases left unmatched: 5. This CDR3 has 13 residues. The germline V gene encodes CDR1 SGDLS and CDR2 YYNGEE. The CDR3 is CASTVGTGGEQYF. The CDR3 DNA reads TGTGCCAGCACTGTAGGGACAGGGGGCGAGCAGTACTTC.

The chain combines TRBV7-8 with TRBJ1-1; D call uncertain. Germline values: CDR1 SGHVS, CDR2 FQNEAQ. CDR3 size: 11 residues. The V gene lost 5 bases and the J gene lost 4 bases, with 5 bases spanning the gap. Here the CDR3 reads CASSPFTEAFF. The CDR3, as DNA: TGTGCCAGCAGCCCATTCACTGAAGCTTTCTTT.

The chain has TRBV11-2 and TRBJ1-4; the match to TRBD1 covers 7 bases. The CDR3 runs 15 residues. V lost 5 bases, J lost 3 bases, and 6 bases stayed unmatched. Germline CDR1 SGHAT, CDR2 FQNNGV. The CDR3 spells CASSLLDRSNEKLFF. The DNA for the CDR3 is TGTGCCAGCAGCCTCCTGGACAGGTCTAATGAAAAACTGTTTTTT.

The chain recombines TRBV10-3 with TRBJ2-7; maybe TRBD2 (6 bases). V was pared by 3 bases and J by 4 bases, with 10 bases between. The CDR3 runs 13 residues. Germline V lookup: CDR1 ENHRY, CDR2 SYGVKD. The CDR3 sequence is CAISEDGGYEQYF. CDR3 sequence (DNA): TGTGCCATCAGTGAAGACGGGGGTTACGAGCAGTACTTC.

V is TRBV9 and J is TRBJ2-5, with 7 bases identical to TRBD1. The DNA end is more similar to TRBJ2-7, so the J call may be wrong. The germline gives CDR1 SGDLS, CDR2 YYNGEE. The CDR3 extends over 15 amino acids. This CDR3 is CASSVSGTAGYEQYF. The DNA of the CDR3 is TGTGCCAGCAGCGTATCCGGGACAGCCGGCTACGAGCAGTACTTC.

The chain employs TRBV18 and TRBJ1-1; tentatively, D is TRBD1 (5 bases). The V gene lost 3 bases and the J gene lost 0 bases, with 8 bases spanning the gap. The CDR3 is 14 amino acids. CDR1 and CDR2 from the germline V gene are KGHSH and LQKENI. CDR3 sequence (DNA): TGTGCCAGCTCACCGACAGAGATGAACACTGAAGCTTTCTTT. The encoded protein is CASSPTEMNTEAFF.

The chain employs TRBV29-1 and TRBJ2-1; 7 nucleotides line up with TRBD2. The germline gives CDR1 SQVTM, CDR2 ANQGSEA. V was pared by 8 bases and J by 10 bases, with 11 bases of the junction left unmatched. The CDR3 has 12 amino acids. The CDR3, as DNA: TGCAGCATCCGTGGGGGGGATAGGGAGCAGTTCTTC. Its protein is CSIRGGDREQFF.

V and J are TRBV4-1 and TRBJ1-1; 11 bases agree with TRBD1. Per the germline V gene, CDR1 is MGHRA and CDR2 is YSYEKL. There are 14 residues in the CDR3. V gave up 7 bases and J gave up 7 bases; unmatched junction bases: 8. The CDR3 DNA reads as TGCGCCAGCACCTATGGACAGGGGGCAAGTGAAGCTTTCTTT. It codes for CASTYGQGASEAFF.

This sequence joins TRBV6-5 and TRBJ2-1, with TRBD2 as a possible D gene (6 bases). V was trimmed by 5 bases and J by 0 bases, leaving 11 bases between them. Per the germline V gene, CDR1 is MNHEY and CDR2 is SVGAGI. The CDR3 loop spans 15 amino acids. The chain's CDR3 is CASSMEGSSYNEQFF. CDR3 DNA sequence: TGTGCCAGCAGTATGGAGGGGAGCTCCTACAATGAGCAGTTCTTC.

This clone appeared once. This chain connects TRBV5-1 to TRBJ1-3; D is undetermined. The CDR3 is 15 amino acids. V shed 0 bases and J shed 1 base, with 8 bases lying between them. Germline assignment: CDR1 SGHRS and CDR2 YFSETQ. The CDR3 is CASSLAGVSGNTIYF. CDR3 sequence (DNA): TGCGCCAGCAGCTTGGCCGGGGTATCTGGAAACACCATATATTTT.

The sample holds a few counts of this clone. The chain uses TRBV5-4 and TRBJ2-7; the match to TRBD1 covers 9 bases. V lost 6 bases to trimming and J lost 3 bases; unmatched junction nucleotides: 7. This CDR3 has 14 residues. Germline lookup yields CDR1 SGHNT and CDR2 YYREEE (reference sequence). Here the CDR3 reads CASTVRDRDYEQYF. CDR3 DNA sequence: TGTGCCAGCACCGTCCGGGACAGGGACTACGAGCAGTACTTC. The variable domain in full, with the rest retrieved from reference TRBV5-4 and TRBJ2-7, is ETGVTQSPTHLIKTRGQQVTLRCSSQSGHNTVSWYQQALGQGPQFIFQYYREEENGRGNFPPRFSGLQFPNYSSELNVNALELDDSALYLCASTVRDRDYEQYFGPGTRLTVT.

The chain employs TRBV28 and TRBJ2-7; the match to TRBD1 covers 7 bases. Germline CDR1 MDHEN, CDR2 SYDVKM. The CDR3 consists of 14 residues. The trim removed 6 bases at V and 2 bases at J, leaving 7 bases unmatched. CDR3 region: CASRRPTGTYEQYF. For the CDR3, the DNA is TGTGCCAGCAGACGGCCGACAGGGACCTACGAGCAGTACTTC.

The genes are TRBV18 and TRBJ1-5, with D maybe TRBD1 (5 bases). Germline loops: CDR1 KGHSH, CDR2 LQKENI. The CDR3 is 12 amino acids. Trimming stripped 5 bases from V and 7 bases from J, with 9 bases between. The CDR3 protein is CASSNSGQPQHF. Here the CDR3 DNA reads TGTGCCAGCTCAAACTCAGGGCAGCCCCAGCATTTT.

This sequence joins TRBV2 and TRBJ1-4, with TRBD1 identical over 8 bases. The V and J ends lost 4 bases and 5 bases, in that order; junction bases with no gene match: 6. The CDR3 totals 15 residues. The germline V gene has CDR1 SNHLY and CDR2 FYNNEI. The CDR3 nucleotides are TGTGCCAGCAGTGCGCAGGGACAGGAGAATGAAAAACTGTTTTTT. Translating gives CASSAQGQENEKLFF.

Of note for this clone: At one of its ends the junction is not consistent with the germline gene, which may arise from a read error. Other DNA variants within this sample encode the same CDR3. The chain combines TRBV9 with TRBJ1-1; 7 nucleotides align to TRBD1. This CDR3 spans 15 amino acids. Germline CDR1 and CDR2: SGDLS and YYNGEE. The CDR3 DNA is TGTGCCAGCAGCGTAGAAGGGGGCAGGGTCACTGAAGCTTTCTTC. Translated: CASSVEGGRVTEAFF.

V is TRBV7-9 and J is TRBJ1-5, with 7 nucleotides matching TRBD1. The CDR3 runs 17 residues. V lost 4 bases and J lost 4; bases outside the gene matches: 13. Per the germline V gene, CDR1 is SEHNR and CDR2 is FQNEAQ (reference sequence). The CDR3 loop reads CASSSSLGVGQNQPQHF. CDR3 nucleotides: TGTGCCAGCAGCTCCTCTCTAGGGGTGGGACAGAATCAGCCCCAGCATTTT.

The chain couples TRBV6-6 to TRBJ2-7; D may be TRBD2 (6 bases). Trimming shortened V by 8 bases and J by 9 bases, and 20 bases separated the two germline ends. This CDR3 is built from 13 residues. Germline CDR1 MNHNY, CDR2 SVGAGI (reference sequence). DNA of the CDR3: TGTGCCAGCCAACCGGGGCAGGGACTTGCGCAGTACTTC. Amino acids: CASQPGQGLAQYF.

The V call is TRBV5-1, the J call TRBJ2-1; 9 bases agree with TRBD2. With 0 bases clipped from V and 4 bases from J, the junction kept 2 bases outside the gene matches. The germline gives CDR1 SGHRS, CDR2 YFSETQ. The CDR3 contains 15 residues. This CDR3 reads CASSLDTSGYNEQFF. The CDR3, as DNA: TGCGCCAGCAGCTTGGATACTAGCGGGTACAATGAGCAGTTCTTC.

A word on this clone: It is likely a read error, because the conserved phenylalanine at the end of the CDR3 is missing. V is TRBV19 and J is TRBJ1-5, with TRBD1 identical over 8 bases. Trimming cost V 2 bases and J 4 bases; bases outside gene matches: 7. Per the germline V gene, CDR1 is LNHDA and CDR2 is SQIVND (reference sequence). This CDR3 spans 16 amino acids. The CDR3 DNA follows: TGTGCCAGTAGTATAAGGTTCAGGGGGCTTAATCAGCCCCAGCATCTT. This sequence encodes CASSIRFRGLNQPQHL.

V is TRBV6-5 and J is TRBJ2-4, with a weak D call TRBD1 (5 bases). The CDR3 is 15 amino acids. Germline CDR1 and CDR2: MNHEY and SVGAGI. Deletions cut 9 bases from V and 0 bases from J, with 15 bases between. In nucleotides, the CDR3 is TGTGCCAGGCCGACAGACCTTGAAGCCAAAAACATTCAGTACTTC. Its translation is CARPTDLEAKNIQYF.

V usage is TRBV7-9 and J usage is TRBJ1-2; D gene uncertain. This CDR3 region has 13 residues. CDR1 and CDR2 (germline): SEHNR, FQNEAQ (reference sequence). Between the trimmed V and J ends, which lost 1 base and 4 bases, there was a span of 7 bases. The CDR3 region has the DNA TGTGCCAGCAGCTTAGAACAGTTCTATGGCTACACCTTC. Protein: CASSLEQFYGYTF.

V gene TRBV29-1 combines with J gene TRBJ2-7; 7 positions agree with TRBD1. The germline CDR1 and CDR2 sequences are SQVTM and ANQGSEA. This CDR3 has 15 amino acids. V shed 8 bases, J shed 0 bases, and the junction held 13 bases outside the gene matches. The CDR3 loop is CSITGQRQSSYEQYF. The CDR3 nucleotides read TGCAGCATAACGGGACAGCGTCAGAGCTCCTACGAGCAGTACTTC.

V and J are TRBV7-9 and TRBJ1-2, with D perhaps matching TRBD1 (6 bases). The V gene's germline CDR1 is SEHNR and CDR2 FQNEAQ (reference sequence). The CDR3 runs 14 residues. V shed 5 bases and J shed 4 bases, with 14 bases lying between them. The CDR3 loop is CASSLTGPLYGYTF. The CDR3 bases are TGTGCCAGCAGCCTGACAGGTCCCCTCTATGGCTACACCTTC. Full variable domain (outside the CDR3, taken from reference TRBV7-9 and TRBJ1-2): DTGVSQNPRHKITKRGQNVTFRCDPISEHNRLYWYRQTLGQGPEFLTYFQNEAQLEKSRLLSDRFSAERPKGSFSTLEIQRTEQGDSAMYLCASSLTGPLYGYTFGSGTRLTVV.

V is TRBV6-1 and J is TRBJ1-2; 9 nucleotides line up with TRBD1. The CDR3 spans 13 residues. From germline, CDR1 is MNHNS and CDR2 SASEGT. V gave up 6 bases and J gave up 8 bases; unmatched junction bases: 7. CDR3 sequence reads: CASSATGGLGYTF. The CDR3 DNA is TGTGCCAGCAGCGCTACAGGGGGCCTGGGCTACACCTTC.

The chain employs TRBV2 and TRBJ1-5, with D possibly being TRBD1 (5 bases). Between the trimmed V and J ends, which lost 2 bases and 4 bases, there was a span of 9 bases. Germline V gene data show CDR1 as SNHLY and CDR2 as FYNNEI. This CDR3 contains 14 residues. The CDR3 DNA is TGTGCCAGCAGTGAATCCAAGGGGAATCAGCCCCAGCATTTT. It specifies CASSESKGNQPQHF.

This clone was seen once. The chain links TRBV7-6 to TRBJ1-4; the D is unclear. There are 15 residues in the CDR3. CDR1 and CDR2 (germline): SGHVS, FNYEAQ. The V and J ends lost 0 bases and 8 bases respectively, with 13 bases between them. The CDR3 sequence is CASSLAYSAGEKLFF. The CDR3 region has the DNA TGTGCCAGCAGCTTAGCGTACTCAGCGGGAGAAAAACTGTTTTTT.

This clone was observed a single time. This chain uses TRBV7-8 with TRBJ1-1, with D perhaps TRBD1 (5 bases). The CDR3 is made up of 13 amino acids. V was clipped by 5 bases and J by 1 base, with 8 bases between them. Germline lookup yields CDR1 SGHVS and CDR2 FQNEAQ. The CDR3 nucleotides read TGTGCCAGCAGCGTAACAGGGAACACTGAAGCTTTCTTT. Translation: CASSVTGNTEAFF.

There are a few counts of this clone. The chain is built from TRBV5-1 and TRBJ1-6; tentative D call: TRBD1 (6 bases). Looked up from germline, CDR1 is SGHRS and CDR2 is YFSETQ. The V and J ends lost 3 bases and 6 bases respectively, with 10 bases between them. This CDR3 region has 14 residues. Here the CDR3 reads CASSSRTANSPLHF. CDR3 DNA sequence: TGCGCCAGCAGCTCCCGGACAGCTAATTCACCCCTCCACTTT.

The V call is TRBV7-9, the J call TRBJ1-3, with D unresolved. Looked up from germline, CDR1 is SEHNR and CDR2 is FQNEAQ (reference sequence). Trimming took 1 base from V and 0 from J, leaving 10 bases between them. This CDR3 has 16 residues. The CDR3 reads CASSLVREISGNTIYF. CDR3 nucleotides: TGTGCCAGCAGCTTAGTCCGGGAGATCTCTGGAAACACCATATATTTT.

J is TRBJ2-6 and V is TRBV5-1; the D is unclear. There are 17 residues in the CDR3. V was clipped by 0 bases and J by 0 bases, with 10 bases between them. CDR1 and CDR2 from the germline V gene are SGHRS and YFSETQ. In DNA form, the CDR3 reads TGCGCCAGCAGCTTGGTGGGCAGTAGCTCTGGGGCCAACGTCCTGACTTTC. This sequence encodes CASSLVGSSSGANVLTF.

This clone was picked up a small number of times. V gene TRBV5-6 combines with J gene TRBJ1-5; 8 bases match TRBD1. Looked up from germline, CDR1 is SGHDT and CDR2 is YYEEEE. The V segment lost 3 bases and the J segment 6 bases; nucleotides outside the gene matches: 8. The CDR3 contains 15 residues. The CDR3 DNA is TGTGCCAGCAGCTCTACCCCAGGGGGCGGTCAGCCCCAGCATTTT. Translated, it gives CASSSTPGGGQPQHF.

The chain employs TRBV29-1 and TRBJ2-7; D is undetermined. Germline V gene lookup returns CDR1 SQVTM and CDR2 ANQGSEA. The CDR3 covers 12 residues. Deletions cut 1 base from V and 0 bases from J, with 4 bases between. CDR3 protein: CSVEGSSYEQYF. The DNA of the CDR3 is TGCAGCGTTGAAGGCAGCTCCTACGAGCAGTACTTC.